The 30 T cell receptor beta chains below were found in one sample sequenced in a study of T-cell memory formation after mild COVID-19. TCRdb fed the 5' RACE reads into MiXCR, producing one record per CDR3 protein. Found here are 180,000 or so distinct CDR3 sequences, around 16% of them singletons; the top ten hold approximately 2.2%. Material: PBMCs or a T cell subset sorted from them (not recorded which). The source is an adult woman who had mild COVID-19 (a few samples of this study predate the infection). Cell type and time point are not known.

This clonotype was counted many times. The chain joins TRBV10-3 to TRBJ2-5; tentatively, D is TRBD1 (6 bases). This CDR3 is 16 amino acids long. Trimming took 3 bases from V and 1 from J, leaving 15 bases between them. The germline gives CDR1 ENHRY, CDR2 SYGVKD. The CDR3 sequence: CAISDTGHLIQETQYF. DNA of the CDR3: TGTGCCATCAGTGACACGGGACACCTTATCCAAGAGACCCAGTACTTC.

V is TRBV12-3 or TRBV12-4 and J is TRBJ2-7; D is possibly TRBD1 (5 bases). Between the trimmed V and J ends, which lost 6 bases and 7 bases, there was a span of 16 bases. CDR3 length equals 13 residues. CDR3 amino acids: CASRLAGNGEQYF. CDR3 in DNA: TGTGCCAGCAGATTGGCAGGGAATGGGGAGCAGTACTTC.

This clonotype has only a few counts. This chain links TRBV10-2 with TRBJ2-5, with TRBD2 as a possible D gene (5 bases). The V end lost 8 bases, the J end lost 5 bases, and 9 bases lay between the germline ends. This CDR3 contains 11 residues. Per germline, CDR1 WSHSY and CDR2 SAAADI. The CDR3 DNA reads as TGCGCCAGCGGAGAGGGTGAGACCCAGTACTTC. This sequence encodes CASGEGETQYF.

This clonotype was picked up a small number of times. The V and J genes are TRBV30 and TRBJ1-3; TRBD1 aligns across 9 bases. There are 14 residues in the CDR3. V lost 5 bases and J lost 0; bases outside the gene matches: 2. Germline V gives CDR1 GTSNPN, CDR2 SVGIG (reference sequence). CDR3 sequence reads: CAWGQGNSGNTIYF. CDR3 in DNA: TGTGCCTGGGGACAGGGGAACTCTGGAAACACCATATATTTT.

The rearrangement uses TRBV29-1 and TRBJ1-5; the D gene is possibly TRBD1 (5 bases). The CDR3 sequence is 13 residues long. Germline CDR1 SQVTM, CDR2 ANQGSEA. V lost 6 bases and J 7 bases, leaving 16 bases between the germline ends. The CDR3: CSVGSQVGQPQHF. The CDR3 DNA reads TGCAGCGTAGGTTCACAGGTTGGGCAGCCCCAGCATTTT.

V is TRBV4-2 and J is TRBJ2-5; 9 bases are shared with TRBD2. The J segment lost 5 bases and the V segment lost 1 base, leaving 11 bases of the junction unmatched. The CDR3 consists of 17 residues. In germline, CDR1 is LGHNA, CDR2 YNFKEQ. The CDR3 bases are TGTGCCAGCAGCCAAGGGGTAGCGGGGGACCCAAAGGAGACCCAGTACTTC. It yields the protein CASSQGVAGDPKETQYF.

The chain recombines TRBV18 with TRBJ2-1; D not certain. Germline lookup yields CDR1 KGHSH and CDR2 LQKENI. The V end was cut by 4 bases, the J end by 3 bases, with 10 bases between. The CDR3 sequence is 14 residues long. CDR3 sequence: CASSLRQSYNEQFF. In DNA form, the CDR3 reads TGTGCCAGCTCACTCCGTCAGAGCTACAATGAGCAGTTCTTC.

This clonotype was recorded many times. The CDR3, as DNA: TGCAGTGCTGCGGGAGGGTCCTACAATGAGCAGTTCTTC. It codes for CSAAGGSYNEQFF. This chain joins TRBV20-1 and TRBJ2-1; 9 bases line up with TRBD2. V shed 5 bases and J 1 base; nucleotides not matched to a gene: 0. The CDR3 is 13 residues long. Looked up from germline, CDR1 is DFQATT and CDR2 is SNEGSKA (reference sequence).

Note on this clonotype: A junction boundary mismatches the germline segment, possibly from a read error. The chain is built from TRBV19 and TRBJ2-5; 9 bases match TRBD1. The CDR3 consists of 13 residues. CDR1 and CDR2 (germline): LNHDA, SQIVND (reference sequence). The CDR3 bases are TGTGACAGTAGTATTGACAGGGGGAAGACCCAGTACTTC. This encodes CDSSIDRGKTQYF.

The table lists this clonotype with a few counts. The chain uses TRBV5-1 and TRBJ1-5, with 10 bases matching TRBD1. Germline CDR1 reads SGHRS; CDR2 reads YFSETQ. The V segment lost 4 bases and the J segment 6 bases; nucleotides outside the gene matches: 10. This CDR3 region has 16 residues. CDR3 amino acids: CASSPLGQGSTQPQHF. CDR3 nucleotides: TGCGCCAGCAGCCCTTTGGGACAGGGGAGTACTCAGCCCCAGCATTTT.

J is TRBJ2-7 and V is TRBV3-1; D not certain. This CDR3 has 13 amino acids. Germline-derived CDR1 and CDR2 are LGHDT and YNNKEL (reference sequence). V was pared by 1 base and J by 3 bases, with 7 bases between. The CDR3 sequence: CASSQGPNYEQYF. Here the CDR3 DNA reads TGTGCCAGCAGCCAAGGGCCAAACTACGAGCAGTACTTC.

This clonotype was recorded at least ten times. The V and J genes are TRBV4-1 and TRBJ2-3; 9 bases line up with TRBD2. The CDR3 contains 16 residues. The V gene's germline CDR1 is MGHRA and CDR2 YSYEKL. Trimming at V came to 2 bases and at J to 1 base, leaving 4 bases not matched to a gene. The CDR3 is CASSQPSGAGTDTQYF. Written as DNA, the CDR3 is TGCGCCAGCAGCCAACCTAGCGGGGCTGGCACAGATACGCAGTATTTT.

This clonotype was counted ten times or more. The genes are TRBV24-1 and TRBJ2-3, with unresolved D. CDR1 is KGHDR, CDR2 SFDVKD, per germline. The V end was cut by 6 bases, the J end by 2 bases, with 2 bases between. This CDR3 contains 11 residues. The CDR3 is CATSTTDTQYF. Written as DNA, the CDR3 is TGTGCCACCAGTACCACAGATACGCAGTATTTT.

At least ten counts were recorded for this clonotype. This chain joins TRBV5-6 and TRBJ2-1; TRBD1 agrees at 11 bases. J gave up 3 bases and V 4 bases, and 6 bases lay outside the gene matches. Germline CDR1 SGHDT, CDR2 YYEEEE. CDR3 length: 16 residues. CDR3 sequence reads: CASSRGQGVSYNEQFF. The CDR3 DNA follows: TGTGCCAGCAGCCGGGGACAGGGGGTGAGCTACAATGAGCAGTTCTTC.

About this clonotype: One end of the junction varies from germline; a read error may be responsible. The J gene is TRBJ1-6, the V gene TRBV5-1; D is unresolved. CDR1 SGHRS and CDR2 YFSETQ come from the germline V gene. The CDR3 consists of 14 residues. The CDR3 DNA is TGCGACAGCAGCTTGGCGGGTTATAATTCACCCCTCCACTTT. Translation: CDSSLAGYNSPLHF.

This clonotype was found a few times. The J gene is TRBJ2-5, the V gene TRBV20-1; TRBD1 matches 7 bases. This CDR3 has 12 amino acids. Germline V gives CDR1 DFQATT, CDR2 SNEGSKA (reference sequence). The J segment lost 7 bases and the V segment lost 4 bases, leaving 6 bases of the junction unmatched. The CDR3 spells CSATDRAGTQYF. CDR3 bases: TGCAGTGCTACTGACAGGGCGGGGACCCAGTACTTC.

This clonotype was seen many times. The chain uses TRBV3-1 and TRBJ2-7, with D perhaps matching TRBD1 (6 bases). Germline V gives CDR1 LGHDT, CDR2 YNNKEL (reference sequence). This CDR3 spans 13 amino acids. V lost 3 bases to trimming and J lost 5 bases, with 11 bases between them. The CDR3 here is CASSHQGMHEQYF. The CDR3 nucleotides are TGTGCCAGCAGCCACCAGGGGATGCACGAGCAGTACTTC.

The CDR3, as DNA: TGTGCCTGGAGAGGCCTGGGAGGAGGAGGGTTCTATGGCTACACCTTC. It encodes CAWRGLGGGGFYGYTF. This chain connects TRBV30 to TRBJ1-2; D ambiguous. CDR1 is GTSNPN and CDR2 is SVGIG in the germline V gene (reference sequence). This CDR3 has 16 residues. Trimming removed 3 bases from V and 4 bases from J, with 21 bases in between.

This clonotype has a handful of counts. The chain joins TRBV6-2 or TRBV6-3 to TRBJ1-2; 8 nucleotides align to TRBD1. Germline V CDR1 and CDR2: MNHEY, SVGEGT. The CDR3 is 15 residues long. The V gene end was trimmed by 7 bases and the J gene end by 4 bases; junction bases not matched to a gene: 11. The DNA of the CDR3 is TGTGCCAGCATCGACGGAGGGACAGGCGCCTATGGCTACACCTTC. Its protein is CASIDGGTGAYGYTF.

Only a few counts were recorded for this clonotype. V usage is TRBV18 and J usage is TRBJ1-2, with D possibly TRBD1 on 6 matching bases. Per the germline V gene, CDR1 is KGHSH and CDR2 is LQKENI. With 2 bases removed from V and 3 bases from J, the gap between germline ends came to 19 bases. The CDR3 is 17 residues long. The CDR3 DNA follows: TGTGCCAGCTCACCAGATACAGGGACGGCTTCCTACTATGGCTACACCTTC. As protein: CASSPDTGTASYYGYTF.

This clonotype was found many times. CDR3 sequence reads: CASSFSASGSNEKLFF. DNA of the CDR3: TGTGCCAGCAGCTTTTCGGCCTCAGGGTCTAATGAAAAACTGTTTTTT. The V call is TRBV7-9, the J call TRBJ1-4, with D possibly TRBD1 on 5 matching bases. Trimming left V 3 bases short and J 3 bases short, with 14 bases between. This CDR3 spans 16 amino acids. Germline V gene lookup returns CDR1 SEHNR and CDR2 FQNEAQ (reference sequence).

V and J are TRBV12-3 or TRBV12-4 and TRBJ1-1, with D possibly TRBD1 on 6 matching bases. Trimming took 1 base from V and 11 from J, leaving 11 bases between them. CDR3 length: 12 amino acids. The CDR3 sequence is CASSLGGLGAFF. The CDR3 nucleotides are TGTGCCAGCAGTTTAGGGGGGCTGGGGGCTTTCTTT.

The genes are TRBV4-3 and TRBJ1-4; D uncertain. The CDR3 spans 15 residues. Germline CDR1 is LGHNA and CDR2 is YSLEER. V was pared by 4 bases and J by 2 bases, with 11 bases between. CDR3 residues: CASSPTHRTNEKLFF. The CDR3 DNA sequence: TGCGCCAGCAGCCCTACCCACCGGACTAATGAAAAACTGTTTTTT.

The chain recombines TRBV29-1 with TRBJ2-5; 7 nucleotides match TRBD2. V shed 7 bases and J 5 bases; nucleotides not matched to a gene: 7. Germline-derived CDR1 and CDR2 are SQVTM and ANQGSEA. The CDR3 contains 12 residues. The CDR3 spells CSAELARETQYF. CDR3 bases: TGCAGCGCAGAACTAGCGAGGGAGACCCAGTACTTC. Supplemented by reference TRBV29-1 and TRBJ2-5, the full variable domain reads SAVISQKPSRDICQRGTSLTIQCQVDSQVTMMFWYRQQPGQSLTLIATANQGSEATYESGFVIDKFPISRPNLTFSTLTVSNMSPEDSSIYLCSAELARETQYFGPGTRLLVL.

The V and J genes are TRBV2 and TRBJ1-1; D is unclear. The germline V and J ends were trimmed by 6 bases and 7 bases, with 21 bases remaining between them. CDR3 size: 15 residues. Germline CDR1 SNHLY, CDR2 FYNNEI. CDR3 coding DNA: TGTGCCAGCAGGGAACCGGGCCCCACTTCCCGTGAAGCTTTCTTT. Amino acid sequence: CASREPGPTSREAFF.

This clonotype was recorded at least ten times. CDR3 sequence (DNA): TGTGCCAGCAGCTCAGCGTCCCTTAGCGGGAGGGCCAATGAGCAGTTCTTC. Translated: CASSSASLSGRANEQFF. The gene calls are TRBV7-2 and TRBJ2-1, with TRBD2 matching 11 bases. The CDR3 has 17 amino acids. J was trimmed by 6 bases and V by 4 bases; bases with no gene match: 11. Germline V gene data show CDR1 as SGHTA and CDR2 as FQGNSA.

The chain recombines TRBV5-1 with TRBJ1-6; a weak D match, TRBD1 (5 bases). Trimming stripped 3 bases from V and 14 bases from J, with 21 bases between. Germline lookup yields CDR1 SGHRS and CDR2 YFSETQ. The CDR3 runs to 15 residues. For the CDR3, the DNA is TGCGCCAGCAGCTCCCAGGGCGGTGGGATTCCGGCCCTCCACTTT. Encoded protein: CASSSQGGGIPALHF.

This chain connects TRBV12-3 or TRBV12-4 to TRBJ2-7; TRBD2 matches 10 bases. There are 15 residues in the CDR3. The ends lost 3 bases at V and 5 bases at J; junction bases unmatched: 7. In DNA form, the CDR3 reads TGTGCCAGCAGTTTGCCTAGCGGGGGACTGGACGAGCAGTACTTC. This sequence encodes CASSLPSGGLDEQYF.

CDR3 amino acids: CSVEDTNQPQHF. CDR3 bases: TGCAGCGTTGAAGATACAAATCAGCCCCAGCATTTT. The rearrangement links TRBV29-1 to TRBJ1-5; D gene ambiguous. Germline lookup yields CDR1 SQVTM and CDR2 ANQGSEA. The CDR3 sequence is 12 residues long. The ends were cut back, 0 bases at V and 4 bases at J, with 4 bases in the middle.

The chain couples TRBV24-1 to TRBJ2-7; D may correspond to TRBD1 or TRBD2 (5 bases each). The CDR3 has 15 residues. Germline V gene lookup returns CDR1 KGHDR and CDR2 SFDVKD. V dropped 5 bases and J dropped 2 bases, with 15 bases sitting between them. The CDR3 is CATSGHRDGAYEQYF. CDR3 nucleotides: TGTGCCACCAGTGGGCACCGGGACGGAGCCTACGAGCAGTACTTC.